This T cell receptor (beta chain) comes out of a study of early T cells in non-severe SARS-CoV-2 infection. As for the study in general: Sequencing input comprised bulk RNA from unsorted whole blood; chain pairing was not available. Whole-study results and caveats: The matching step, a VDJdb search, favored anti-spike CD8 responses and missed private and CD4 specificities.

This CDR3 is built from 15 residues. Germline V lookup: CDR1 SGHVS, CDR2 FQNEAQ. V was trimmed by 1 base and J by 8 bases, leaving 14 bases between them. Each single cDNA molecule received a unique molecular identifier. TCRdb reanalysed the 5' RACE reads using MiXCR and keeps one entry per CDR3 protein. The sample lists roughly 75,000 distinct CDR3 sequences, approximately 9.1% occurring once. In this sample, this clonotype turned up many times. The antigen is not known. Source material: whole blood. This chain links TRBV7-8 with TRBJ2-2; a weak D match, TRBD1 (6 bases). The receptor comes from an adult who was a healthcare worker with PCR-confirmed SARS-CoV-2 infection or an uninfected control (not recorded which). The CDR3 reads CASSLDRARDGELFF. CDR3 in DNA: TGTGCCAGCAGCTTAGACAGGGCACGAGATGGGGAGCTGTTTTTT.